A selection of T cell receptor beta chains follows, all from one sample in a study of T cells expressing NK-cell markers. TCRdb re-called the 5' RACE reads and catalogs CDR3 proteins one per entry, DNA excluded. This sample's table has roughly 150,000 distinct CDR3 sequences. Sequencing input: blood T cells: a sorted CD56 or NKG2C T cell subset, CD4+ or CD8+ T cells, or bulk PBMC T cells (not recorded which). The receptors were gathered from a woman between 18 and 70 years old in good health. CDR3s include the opening cysteine and the closing phenylalanine or tryptophan. Size values are once, few and many counts, or a class for expanded clones, and some rows have none.

clone_size: .
j_call: TRBJ1-3
cdr3_length: 14
v_call: TRBV5-4
cdr3_aa: CASSYDISGNTIYF

clone_size: .
j_call: TRBJ1-6
cdr3_length: 17
v_call: TRBV5-1
cdr3_aa: CASSPGEYSSYNSPLHF

clone_size: .
j_call: TRBJ2-1
cdr3_length: 18
v_call: TRBV3-1
cdr3_aa: CASSHQGTGGAPYNEQFF

clone_size: .
j_call: TRBJ2-3
cdr3_length: 12
v_call: TRBV27
cdr3_aa: CASNRGTDTQYF

clone_size: .
j_call: TRBJ2-3
cdr3_length: 12
v_call: TRBV12-3/TRBV12-4
cdr3_aa: CASSLFADTQYF

clone_size: .
j_call: TRBJ2-1
cdr3_length: 16
v_call: TRBV3-1
cdr3_aa: CASSLWGSGVRNEQFF

clone_size: .
j_call: TRBJ1-6
cdr3_length: 14
v_call: TRBV20-1
cdr3_aa: CSARLGQYNSPLHF

clone_size: .
j_call: TRBJ2-2
cdr3_length: 15
v_call: TRBV7-3
cdr3_aa: CASSSGLANTGELFF

clone_size: .
j_call: TRBJ2-7
cdr3_length: 15
v_call: TRBV4-2
cdr3_aa: CASSKTTGGLYEQYF

clone_size: .
j_call: TRBJ2-1
cdr3_length: 15
v_call: TRBV12-3/TRBV12-4
cdr3_aa: CASSLVRAGETEQFF

clone_size: .
j_call: TRBJ1-2
cdr3_length: 14
v_call: TRBV15
cdr3_aa: CATSRSTGGYGYTF

clone_size: .
j_call: TRBJ1-1
cdr3_length: 14
v_call: TRBV6-1
cdr3_aa: CASSPWAGRTEAFF

clone_size: .
j_call: TRBJ2-7
cdr3_length: 14
v_call: TRBV12-3/TRBV12-4
cdr3_aa: CASRPGPNSYEQYF

clone_size: .
j_call: TRBJ2-1
cdr3_length: 13
v_call: TRBV30
cdr3_aa: CAWFRPAGNEQFF

clone_size: .
j_call: TRBJ1-4
cdr3_length: 14
v_call: TRBV7-9
cdr3_aa: CASSSGLQNEKLFF

clone_size: .
j_call: TRBJ2-1
cdr3_length: 15
v_call: TRBV28
cdr3_aa: CASRGPGQGYNEQFF

clone_size: .
j_call: TRBJ2-7
cdr3_length: 16
v_call: TRBV7-2
cdr3_aa: CASSLDLQVGSYEQYF

clone_size: .
j_call: TRBJ2-4
cdr3_length: 15
v_call: TRBV21-1
cdr3_aa: CASSPDRVEGDIQYF

clone_size: .
j_call: TRBJ2-1
cdr3_length: 16
v_call: TRBV3-1
cdr3_aa: CASSQDLSGFYNEQFF

clone_size: .
j_call: TRBJ1-2
cdr3_length: 14
v_call: TRBV25-1
cdr3_aa: CASSERGGDYGYTF

clone_size: .
j_call: TRBJ2-5
cdr3_length: 16
v_call: TRBV5-4
cdr3_aa: CASSLGGTSAQETQYF

clone_size: .
j_call: TRBJ2-5
cdr3_length: 14
v_call: TRBV2
cdr3_aa: CASSVNQGGETQYF

clone_size: .
j_call: TRBJ2-7
cdr3_length: 13
v_call: TRBV6-1
cdr3_aa: CASGTTGLYEQYF

clone_size: .
j_call: TRBJ2-7
cdr3_length: 16
v_call: TRBV5-1
cdr3_aa: CASSLGSGGATGEQYF

clone_size: .
j_call: TRBJ2-7
cdr3_length: 13
v_call: TRBV7-2
cdr3_aa: CASSLSGDSEQYF

clone_size: .
j_call: TRBJ1-6
cdr3_length: 14
v_call: TRBV27
cdr3_aa: CASSLGQGHSPLHF

clone_size: medium-sized
j_call: TRBJ1-1
cdr3_length: 13
v_call: TRBV29-1
cdr3_aa: CSARIDMNTEAFF

clone_size: .
j_call: TRBJ2-3
cdr3_length: 12
v_call: TRBV29-1
cdr3_aa: CSVGTDTDTQYF

clone_size: .
j_call: TRBJ1-2
cdr3_length: 14
v_call: TRBV9
cdr3_aa: CASSSGLWERGYTF

clone_size: .
j_call: TRBJ1-1
cdr3_length: 11
v_call: TRBV11-2
cdr3_aa: CASRTLEGAFF

clone_size: .
j_call: TRBJ1-1
cdr3_length: 15
v_call: TRBV7-8
cdr3_aa: CASSSTTGTSTEAFF

clone_size: .
j_call: TRBJ1-4
cdr3_length: 16
v_call: TRBV7-8
cdr3_aa: CASRPGGGPTNEKLFF

clone_size: .
j_call: TRBJ2-1
cdr3_length: 15
v_call: TRBV9
cdr3_aa: CASSFEWTSTHEQFF

clone_size: .
j_call: TRBJ1-2
cdr3_length: 17
v_call: TRBV20-1
cdr3_aa: CSARAVVGDRVNYGYTF

clone_size: .
j_call: TRBJ1-3
cdr3_length: 16
v_call: TRBV7-2
cdr3_aa: CASSMDRALTGNTIYF

clone_size: .
j_call: TRBJ2-7
cdr3_length: 17
v_call: TRBV5-1
cdr3_aa: CASSLFRPGQSSYEQYF

clone_size: .
j_call: TRBJ2-1
cdr3_length: 15
v_call: TRBV7-9
cdr3_aa: CASSQAGLRGDEQFF